The 18 T cell receptor beta chains below were found in one sample sequenced in a study of blood T cell repertoires in COVID-19 (dated by TCRdb to about 2020). Library construction relied on the immunoSEQ multiplex PCR assay. TCRdb's version of the immuneACCESS table is confined to in-frame rearrangements and falls short of the full clone set. An unresolved V gene accounts for under half of the shortfall where checked; the remainder is of unknown origin. In all, the sample holds about 200,000 clones, and around 85% of those were seen once. Of the sample, about 0.72% is held by the ten largest clones. Sequenced sample: peripheral blood. The receptors were gathered from a woman aged 70-85 years with acute or convalescent COVID-19.

The genes are TRBV5-1 and TRBJ1-1; D remains unclear. CDR1 is SGHRS and CDR2 is YFSETQ in the germline V gene. The length of the CDR3 is 14 residues. The V end was cut by 2 bases, the J end by 1 base, with 9 bases between. The CDR3 region has the DNA TGCGCCAGCAGCTTCTCCACACGGAACACTGAAGCTTTCTTT. This encodes CASSFSTRNTEAFF.

The chain couples TRBV11-2 to TRBJ1-5; D call uncertain. The CDR3 length is 13 residues. With 0 bases removed from V and 6 bases from J, the gap between germline ends came to 6 bases. Germline lookup yields CDR1 SGHAT and CDR2 FQNNGV. The CDR3, as DNA: TGTGCCAGCAGCTTAGATGGAGTTCAGCCCCAGCATTTT. This gives the protein CASSLDGVQPQHF.

Only one count was recorded for this clone. The CDR3 nucleotides are TGTGCCAGCAGCAAGCCCATAAGGGGTGAGCAGTTCTTC. Translating gives CASSKPIRGEQFF. V gene TRBV6-2 or TRBV6-3 combines with J gene TRBJ2-1; possible D gene TRBD1, 5 bases. Germline values: CDR1 MNHEY, CDR2 SVGEGT. This CDR3 has 13 residues. With 6 bases removed from V and 9 bases from J, the gap between germline ends came to 15 bases.

V is TRBV7-3 and J is TRBJ2-5; the match to TRBD2 covers 7 bases. Trimming cost V 5 bases and J 5 bases; bases outside gene matches: 5. Germline lookup yields CDR1 SGHTA and CDR2 FQGTGA. This CDR3 region has 13 residues. The CDR3 is CASSRGSLETQYF. CDR3 DNA: TGTGCCAGCAGCCGCGGGAGTCTGGAGACCCAGTACTTC.

The V gene is TRBV9, the J gene TRBJ1-1; no definite D call. Germline V gene lookup returns CDR1 SGDLS and CDR2 YYNGEE. This CDR3 is 13 amino acids long. Trimming removed 3 bases at V and 7 bases at J, with 13 bases between. CDR3 sequence: CASSGDKRGEAFF. The DNA for the CDR3 is TGTGCCAGCAGCGGTGATAAGCGGGGTGAAGCTTTCTTT.

The CDR3 reads CASSLGQGRDEQYF. In DNA, the CDR3 is TGTGCCAGCAGCTTAGGACAGGGAAGGGACGAGCAGTACTTC. V and J are TRBV11-3 and TRBJ2-7; 7 nucleotides agree with TRBD1. The germline CDR1 and CDR2 sequences are SGHNT and YENEEA. V shed 1 base, J shed 5 bases, and the junction held 5 bases outside the gene matches. The length of the CDR3 is 14 residues.

This clone was observed once. V and J are TRBV7-9 and TRBJ2-7, with 11 bases identical to TRBD1. The CDR3 totals 16 residues. Per the germline V gene, CDR1 is SEHNR and CDR2 is FQNEAQ (reference sequence). V lost 6 bases to trimming and J lost 4 bases; unmatched junction nucleotides: 11. Written as DNA, the CDR3 is TGTGCCAGCAGTCGCGGACAGGGGGCGGGAGGTTACGAGCAGTACTTC. Protein sequence: CASSRGQGAGGYEQYF.

The chain has TRBV29-1 and TRBJ1-1; 7 bases line up with TRBD1. With V trimmed by 4 bases and J by 2 bases, 7 bases remained unmatched. The length of the CDR3 is 14 residues. Germline assignment: CDR1 SQVTM and CDR2 ANQGSEA. CDR3 DNA sequence: TGCAGCGTTGTGGCGGGACAGACTAACACTGAAGCTTTCTTT. This encodes CSVVAGQTNTEAFF.

There are a few counts of this clone. The chain joins TRBV5-1 to TRBJ2-3, with D possibly matching TRBD2 (6 bases). CDR1 is SGHRS, CDR2 YFSETQ, per germline. The CDR3 consists of 16 residues. Trimming removed 3 bases from V and 2 bases from J, with 16 bases in between. The CDR3 region has the DNA TGCGCCAGCAGCTACCCCCGGGACTTCAACACAGATACGCAGTATTTT. Translated, it gives CASSYPRDFNTDTQYF.

J is TRBJ2-7 and V is TRBV18; possible D gene TRBD1, 5 bases. CDR3 length equals 15 residues. Trimming took 1 base from V and 5 from J, leaving 15 bases between them. The V gene's germline CDR1 is KGHSH and CDR2 LQKENI. The CDR3 DNA is TGTGCCAGCTCACCACGCGGTTCGGACATGAACGAGCAGTACTTC. Amino acid sequence: CASSPRGSDMNEQYF.

Notes on this clone: This same CDR3 is encoded by further DNA sequences in the sample. This chain connects TRBV29-1 to TRBJ2-7, with no clear D. V was trimmed by 0 bases and J by 3 bases, leaving 6 bases between them. Germline assignment: CDR1 SQVTM and CDR2 ANQGSEA. This CDR3 is built from 12 residues. The CDR3 sequence: CSVEDSGYEQYF. CDR3 DNA: TGCAGCGTTGAAGATTCCGGCTACGAGCAGTACTTC.

The chain recombines TRBV2 with TRBJ1-1; no firm D call. From germline, CDR1 is SNHLY and CDR2 FYNNEI. The ends were cut back, 8 bases at V and 1 base at J, with 5 bases in the middle. The CDR3 runs 11 residues. The CDR3 here is CASSENTEAFF. CDR3 DNA: TGTGCCAGCTCAGAGAACACTGAAGCTTTCTTT.

This clone was recorded only once. V usage is TRBV7-2 and J usage is TRBJ1-5; the D is unclear. The CDR3 sequence is 15 residues long. Trimming took 5 bases from V and 5 from J, leaving 16 bases between them. Germline V gene sequence: CDR1 SGHTA, CDR2 FQGNSA. CDR3 residues: CASSGYAGDYQPQHF. The CDR3, as DNA: TGTGCCAGCAGCGGATACGCCGGAGATTATCAGCCCCAGCATTTT.

In its sample, this clone was seen once. The genes are TRBV4-1 and TRBJ1-1; 7 nucleotides match TRBD1. The CDR3 runs 16 residues. Germline CDR1 is MGHRA and CDR2 is YSYEKL. Trimming at V came to 4 bases and at J to 0 bases, leaving 8 bases not matched to a gene. The CDR3 DNA reads TGCGCCAGCAGCCCCCTGACAGGGAGAGTGAACACTGAAGCTTTCTTT. It translates to CASSPLTGRVNTEAFF.

Here the CDR3 reads CASSAGLAGGRETQYF. The DNA of the CDR3 is TGTGCCAGCAGCGCCGGACTAGCGGGGGGGCGGGAGACCCAGTACTTC. V usage is TRBV11-2 and J usage is TRBJ2-5; TRBD2 aligns across 15 bases. Unmatched junction bases numbered 6, after V lost 5 bases and J lost 5 bases. The CDR3 spans 16 residues. Germline V CDR1 and CDR2: SGHAT, FQNNGV.

The chain carries TRBV4-1 and TRBJ2-1; 13 positions agree with TRBD2. The germline V gene has CDR1 MGHRA and CDR2 YSYEKL. The CDR3 contains 15 residues. Trimming cost V 0 bases and J 13 bases; bases outside gene matches: 6. CDR3 DNA sequence: TGCGCCAGCAGCCAAGACCGGACTAGCGGGAGCAGACAGTTCTTC. Protein product: CASSQDRTSGSRQFF.

The chain carries TRBV2 and TRBJ1-2; no clear D gene. The length of the CDR3 is 14 residues. Trimming stripped 1 base from V and 4 bases from J, with 10 bases between. Germline V gene data show CDR1 as SNHLY and CDR2 as FYNNEI. This CDR3 is CASSEGQPLYGYTF. The CDR3 bases are TGTGCCAGCAGTGAAGGACAACCACTCTATGGCTACACCTTC.

V and J are TRBV9 and TRBJ2-2, with 12 bases that match TRBD2. Unmatched junction bases numbered 16, after V lost 3 bases and J lost 7 bases. CDR3 length: 19 amino acids. Germline lookup yields CDR1 SGDLS and CDR2 YYNGEE. The CDR3 DNA reads TGTGCCAGCAGCGCCACACTCCTAGCGGGGGGGCTCGGTGACGGGGAGCTGTTTTTT. This codes for CASSATLLAGGLGDGELFF.